Described below is a single T cell receptor (beta chain) sequence and its context. Enrolment of Seattle patients took place during active infection, and they were followed longitudinally. The data were taken from a study of blood T cell repertoires in COVID-19. CDR1 LNHDA and CDR2 SQIVND come from the germline V gene (reference sequence). The CDR3 runs 14 residues. With V trimmed by 7 bases and J by 0 bases, 3 bases remained unmatched. The protocol was immunoSEQ multiplex PCR, while the TCRdb copy is restricted to in-frame clones and leaves out a portion. Found here are around 160,000 clones, approximately 87% of them singletons; the top ten hold over 9%.

The sequenced material came from peripheral blood. The chain carries TRBV19 and TRBJ1-2, with TRBD1 matching 9 bases. This clonotype was obtained from a woman in her sixties or seventies with COVID-19, enrolled during active disease. The CDR3 reads CASTRQGANYGYTF. The CDR3 DNA reads TGTGCCAGTACCCGACAGGGGGCTAACTATGGCTACACCTTC. Full variable domain (missing parts from reference TRBV19 and TRBJ1-2): DGGITQSPKYLFRKEGQNVTLSCEQNLNHDAMYWYRQDPGQGLRLIYYSQIVNDFQKGDIAEGYSVSREKKESFPLTVTSAQKNPTAFYLCASTRQGANYGYTFGSGTRLTVV.